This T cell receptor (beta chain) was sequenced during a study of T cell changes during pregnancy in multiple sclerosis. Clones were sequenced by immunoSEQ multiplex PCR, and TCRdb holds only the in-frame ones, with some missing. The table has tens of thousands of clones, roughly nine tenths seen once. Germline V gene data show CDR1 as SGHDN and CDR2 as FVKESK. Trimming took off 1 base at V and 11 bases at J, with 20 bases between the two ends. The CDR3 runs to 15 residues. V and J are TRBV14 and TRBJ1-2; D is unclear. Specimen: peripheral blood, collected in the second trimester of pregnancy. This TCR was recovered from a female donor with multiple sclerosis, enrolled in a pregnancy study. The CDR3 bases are TGTGCCAGCAGCCAAGTATATCTGCCAGAGAGAGGGTACACCTTC. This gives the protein CASSQVYLPERGYTF.